This TCR beta chain was sequenced during a study of T cells after yellow fever vaccination. Study-wide findings and caveats: The booster saw the reappearance of most primary-vaccination clones (nearly 98% CD4, about 90% CD8).

TCRdb itself ran the 5' RACE reads through MiXCR, one entry per CDR3 protein. The table lists some 390,000 distinct CDR3 sequences, around 20% of them singletons. This clonotype was seen repeatedly, ten times or more. The antigen is undetermined. The clonotype comes from a man between 18 and 29 years old who received the YFV17D yellow fever vaccine. The starting material was PBMCs, obtained before the yellow fever booster vaccination.

CDR3 nucleotide sequence: TGTGCCAGCACCTCCCATCCCTCCTACGAGCAGTACTTC. Translation gives CASTSHPSYEQYF. The chain recombines TRBV7-2 with TRBJ2-7; D not resolved. The V gene lost 7 bases and the J gene lost 0 bases, with 10 bases spanning the gap. CDR3 length: 13 residues. CDR1 and CDR2 from the germline V gene are SGHTA and FQGNSA. Based on the CDR3 plus reference TRBV7-2 and TRBJ2-7, the full variable domain is GAGVSQSPSNKVTEKGKDVELRCDPISGHTALYWYRQSLGQGLEFLIYFQGNSAPDKSGLPSDRFSAERTGGSVSTLTIQRTQQEDSAVYLCASTSHPSYEQYFGPGTRLTVT.